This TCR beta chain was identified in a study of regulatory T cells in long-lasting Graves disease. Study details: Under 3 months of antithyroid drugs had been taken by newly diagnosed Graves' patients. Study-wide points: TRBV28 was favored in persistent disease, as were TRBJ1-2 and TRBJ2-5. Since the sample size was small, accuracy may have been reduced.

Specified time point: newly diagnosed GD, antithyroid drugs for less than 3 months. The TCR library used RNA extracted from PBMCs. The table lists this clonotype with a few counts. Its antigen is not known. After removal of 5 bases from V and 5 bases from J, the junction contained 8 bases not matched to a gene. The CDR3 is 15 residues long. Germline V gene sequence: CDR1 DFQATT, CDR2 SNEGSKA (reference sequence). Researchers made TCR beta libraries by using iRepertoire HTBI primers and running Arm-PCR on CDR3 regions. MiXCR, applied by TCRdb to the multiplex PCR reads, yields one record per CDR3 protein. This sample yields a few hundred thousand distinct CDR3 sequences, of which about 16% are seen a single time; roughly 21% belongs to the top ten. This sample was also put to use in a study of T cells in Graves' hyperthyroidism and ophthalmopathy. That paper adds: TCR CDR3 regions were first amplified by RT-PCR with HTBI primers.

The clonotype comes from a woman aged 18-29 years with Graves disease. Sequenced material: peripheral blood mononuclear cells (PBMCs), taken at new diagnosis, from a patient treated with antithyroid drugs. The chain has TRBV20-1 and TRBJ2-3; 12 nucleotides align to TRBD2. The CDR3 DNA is TGCAGTGCTTTTTCTAGCGGGAGGGAGGGAGATACGCAGTATTTT. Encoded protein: CSAFSSGREGDTQYF.